Detailed here is one TCR beta chain. This sample is drawn from a study of control samples from healthy donors and cancer patients. Produced via immunoSEQ multiplex PCR; TCRdb's table is partial and in-frame only. The table has about 83,000 clones, about nine tenths seen once; the top ten hold 15% to 18%. The sequenced sample consisted of blood. This TCR came from a man aged 25-45 years in good health.

CDR3 in amino acids: CASSFGGYNEQFF. The DNA of the CDR3 is TGTGCCAGCAGCTTCGGGGGGTACAATGAGCAGTTCTTC. The J gene is TRBJ2-1, the V gene TRBV7-9, with 7 nucleotides matching TRBD2. Per germline, CDR1 SEHNR and CDR2 FQNEAQ (reference sequence). The CDR3 is 13 residues long. The V gene end was trimmed by 3 bases and the J gene end by 4 bases; junction bases not matched to a gene: 0.